This T cell receptor (beta chain) was sequenced during a study of shared clonotypes between healthy human individuals (dated by TCRdb to 2018 to 2021). Regarding the study in general: A couple of women and a few men aged 18 to 49 years were included in the cohort. Leukapheresis yielded between about 0.85 and 9 billion PBMCs per donor. To estimate repertoire size and how much clonotype sharing occurs between individuals, the study deeply sequenced the blood TCR repertoires of roughly 5 healthy adults. For each donor, three plates each were used for CD4 naive and CD4 memory, two plates were used for CD8 naive, and one plate was used for CD8 memory. To increase sequencing depth and limit assay-specific biases, TCR repertoire library preparation and sequencing were carried out by different laboratories using diverse techniques.

Via the germline V gene, CDR1 is SGHVS and CDR2 FNYEAQ. The CDR3 spans 17 residues, from the cysteine through the phenylalanine. Of all the DNA, just the CDR3 is kept, 51 bases in frame from base 1. From V the trimming removes 2 bases and from J it removes 0 bases, while the gene matches leave 5 bases of the junction unaccounted for. The study at large found these results: Incomplete sequencing was indicated by rarefaction of sorted-subset datasets, despite the large sequencing depth. Because the study included a small number of donors, the genetic and exposure-history diversity represented was limited. Compared with non-shared clonotypes, the clonotypes found in all four sorted-subset donors had higher generation probabilities. Pairwise subsampling indicated that sequencing depth was expected to affect the degree of clonotype sharing among donors. Sharing across several donors was observed for 5% to 6.5% of naive CD4, over 3% of naive CD8, 2% to 2.5% of memory CD4, and roughly 0.4% of memory CD8 clonotypes. Sampling was restricted to blood, and TCR repertoires in tissue are likely to differ from TCR repertoires in blood. Estimated clonotype richness was generally larger for naive than for memory subsets.

Healthy HIV-negative adults with no recently reported acute infections or vaccinations were included as donors. Only Caucasian adults living in Nashville, Tennessee, USA were represented among the donors. CD4+ T cells were enriched through magnetic negative selection, after which naive cells were positively selected on CD45RA and the remaining negative fraction served as the memory subset. Blood was obtained by leukapheresis, after which PBMCs were separated by Ficoll-Histopaque density gradient centrifugation and cryopreserved in liquid nitrogen vapor phase. Analytical flow cytometry was used to check the purity and quantity of each magnetically sorted T cell population. Each sorted fraction had its genomic DNA isolated and then quantified by UV absorbance on a Nanodrop 2000c. In regard to this clone: Its antigen target is currently unknown. The sample holds no much larger clone one base away, and base qualities are not on file.

Using the deep immunoSEQ assay, multiplex PCR amplified TCR CDR3 regions from genomic DNA. Extracted genomic DNA from each cell subset was spread evenly across all wells of several immunoSEQ 96-well plates, with each plate serving as a replicate. For sorted subsets, each replicate PCR was loaded with 200 to 250 ng genomic DNA, equivalent to roughly 30,000 T cell genomes. The purified libraries were quantified using a Qubit 3.0 fluorometer, sized with a Bioanalyzer 2100, and then quantified again using the KAPA Library Quantification kit. Every immunoSEQ 96-well plate was sequenced on a dedicated single-read 150-cycle Illumina NextSeq 550 flow cell. The authors' pipeline ran thus. Because the immunoSEQ output held only junctional sequences and lacked quality scores, the filtering could not match the filtering applied to full-length reads. Sequences were annotated with PyIR, a Python wrapper for IgBLAST v1.9, and V/J genes and CDR3 were assigned using IMGT germline references. Reads with weak V/J assignments (E-value above 1e-6), missing CDR3, stop codons, out-of-frame junctions, or ambiguous translated residues were removed. V3J clonotypes were defined as sequences sharing the same inferred V gene, J gene, and CDR3 amino acid sequence. Percentage overlap between repertoires was calculated by dividing the number of shared unique clonotypes by the size of the smaller repertoire. Repertoire richness was assessed with RTK rarefaction, the Chao1 estimator, and Recon v2.1 estimates of unobserved clonotypes. Generation probabilities were computed with OLGA for all TCRbeta clonotypes obtained by the gDNA method from a few donors. TCRdb obtained this table from immuneACCESS and retained in-frame rearrangements with V and J assigned. These tables miss some clones; where compared with another copy, unresolved V genes account for less than half of the shortfall, and the remainder is unexplained. V and J calls and clone size are as listed in that table; D and trimming were resolved from the DNA. The sample profile shows about 990,000 clones; around 78% of them were found once. The ten largest clones add up to under 0.8% of the sample.

The specimen sequenced was memory CD4+ T cells from PBMCs. The cell subset or site tag for this specimen amounts to: CD45RA-negative fraction. The chain is assembled from TRBV7-6 and TRBJ2-1; 9 bases in between match TRBD2. The receptor comes from a man aged 18-30 years in good health. Some clones in this sample may be carry-over from other donors' samples. The sequenced DNA is TGTGCCAGCAGCTTATGGCATAGCGGGAGCTCCTACAATGAGCAGTTCTTC. This codes for CASSLWHSGSSYNEQFF.